Included here is one TCR beta chain sequence, with context. Antigen: not known. CDR1 and CDR2 (germline): SNHLY, FYNNEI. This CDR3 contains 13 residues. V lost 1 base and J 5 bases, leaving 6 bases between the germline ends. This entry is derived from a study of CD8 T cells in ankylosing spondylitis. The study, taken as a whole, reports: Ankylosing spondylitis blood seemed to carry a telltale TCR beta motif made of several highly homologous variants. Those disease-linked clones were CD8+; they were also relatively rare in peripheral blood. According to the report, clones linked to the disease were significantly enriched in matched synovial fluid samples taken from ankylosing spondylitis patients.

TCRdb itself ran the 5' RACE reads through MiXCR, one entry per CDR3 protein. The sample carries about 500,000 distinct CDR3 sequences, 10% to 15% recorded once. This TCR was recovered from a male donor with ankylosing spondylitis. The chain carries TRBV2 and TRBJ2-4; maybe TRBD2 (5 bases). Sequencing was performed on blood, either unsorted or a sorted T cell fraction (not recorded which). DNA of the CDR3: TGTGCCAGCAGTGAAGAGAGGGAAAACATTCAGTACTTC. As protein: CASSEERENIQYF.